This TCR beta chain was sequenced for a study of blood T cell repertoires in COVID-19. About the research overall: Acute and convalescent COVID-19 specimens originated in the United States, Italy and Spain. PBMCs, B-cell-depleted T cells, or T cells were the source of the cDNA or gDNA that made up the material.

V gave up 3 bases and J gave up 0 bases; unmatched junction bases: 4. This CDR3 has 16 residues. The germline CDR1 and CDR2 sequences are MGHRA and YSYEKL. In the authors' workflow: Nucleated cell number was recorded as an estimate derived from reference gene primer amplification. TCRdb's table, derived via immunoSEQ multiplex PCR, lists solely in-frame clones and lacks some. That table furnishes V, J and clone size, whereas the DNA furnished D and trimming. The sample lists some 56,000 clones, more than 80% occurring once. The V gene is TRBV4-1, the J gene TRBJ1-3, with 8 bases matching TRBD1. Sequenced input: peripheral blood. The sequence was obtained from a human donor in a cohort sampled during active COVID-19. The CDR3 region has the DNA TGCGCCAGCAGCCAGGGGGACAGGCTCTCTGGAAACACCATATATTTT. As protein: CASSQGDRLSGNTIYF.